This T cell receptor (beta chain) was retrieved from a study of beta chain features in type 1 diabetes. Trimming left V 4 bases short and J 6 bases short, with 19 bases between. Germline values: CDR1 SGHDT, CDR2 YYEEEE. CDR3 size: 15 residues. Of note for this clone: Its antigen is currently unknown.

What was sequenced were expressed TCRB transcripts, since all of the isolated RNA had been reverse transcribed. The protocol was immunoSEQ multiplex PCR, while the TCRdb copy is restricted to in-frame clones and leaves out a portion. This table has more than 300,000 clones, 9.6% appearing once. Averaging about 116 mL, one heparinised blood draw came from each individual donor. General study results and limits: Patients and controls would be equally affected if PCR favored shorter templates. There were fewer insertions and more deletions at the VDJ junctions of type 1 diabetes patients. Significant though moderate, a shortening of TCRB CDR3s appeared in all four CD4+ subsets of Type 1 diabetes patients. Among patients, naive, central memory and Treg TCRB repertoires appeared more similar than among healthy donors.

The receptor comes from a man aged 25-45 years with type 1 diabetes. The sequenced material came from central memory CD4+ T cells from blood. This chain links TRBV5-6 with TRBJ1-1, with D possibly being TRBD1 (5 bases). The CDR3 region is CASSQLGEGRAEAFF. CDR3 sequence (DNA): TGTGCCAGCAGCCAGCTAGGTGAGGGGAGAGCTGAAGCTTTCTTT. Complete variable domain (other parts from reference TRBV5-6 and TRBJ1-1): DAGVTQSPTHLIKTRGQQVTLRCSPKSGHDTVSWYQQALGQGPQFIFQYYEEEERQRGNFPDRFSGHQFPNYSSELNVNALLLGDSALYLCASSQLGEGRAEAFFGQGTRLTVV.